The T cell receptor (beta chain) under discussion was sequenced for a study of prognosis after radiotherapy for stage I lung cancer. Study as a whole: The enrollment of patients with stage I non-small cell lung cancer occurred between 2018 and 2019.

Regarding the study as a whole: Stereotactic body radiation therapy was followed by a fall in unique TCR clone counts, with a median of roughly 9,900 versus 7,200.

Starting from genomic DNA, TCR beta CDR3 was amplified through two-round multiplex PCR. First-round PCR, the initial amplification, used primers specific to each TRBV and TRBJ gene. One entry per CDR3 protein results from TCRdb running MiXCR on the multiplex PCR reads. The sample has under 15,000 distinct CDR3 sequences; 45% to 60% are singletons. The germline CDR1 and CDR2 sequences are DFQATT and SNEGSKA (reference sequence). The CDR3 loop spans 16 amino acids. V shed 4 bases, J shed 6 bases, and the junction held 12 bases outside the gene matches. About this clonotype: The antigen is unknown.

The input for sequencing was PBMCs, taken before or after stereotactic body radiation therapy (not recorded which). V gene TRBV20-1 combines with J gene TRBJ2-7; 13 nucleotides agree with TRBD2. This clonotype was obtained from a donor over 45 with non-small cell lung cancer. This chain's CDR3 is CSAIGGTSGKAPEQYF. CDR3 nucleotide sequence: TGCAGTGCTATAGGCGGGACTAGCGGGAAGGCCCCCGAGCAGTACTTC.